Below, 17 T cell receptor beta chains from the same sample are listed, as sequenced in a study of regulatory T cells in long-lasting Graves disease. Time point here: newly diagnosed GD, antithyroid drugs for less than 3 months. PBMCs provided the RNA from which the TCR library was made. Construction of TCR beta libraries relied on iRepertoire HTBI primers and on Arm-PCR targeting CDR3 regions. TCRdb itself ran the multiplex PCR reads through MiXCR, one entry per CDR3 protein. The table shows around 480,000 distinct CDR3 sequences, with roughly 16% occurring only once. The data were also submitted as part of a second study, on T cells in Graves' hyperthyroidism and ophthalmopathy.

The sequencing used peripheral blood mononuclear cells (PBMCs), collected at new diagnosis, from a patient treated with antithyroid drugs. The receptors originated from a man aged 35 to 55 with Graves disease.

This clonotype was seen at least ten times. The rearrangement links TRBV2 to TRBJ1-5, with D possibly matching TRBD1 (6 bases). V was clipped by 4 bases and J by 7 bases, with 11 bases between them. The CDR3 has 13 amino acids. The germline V gene has CDR1 SNHLY and CDR2 FYNNEI. The DNA for the CDR3 is TGTGCCAGCAGTGTTGGGGACATCCAGCCCCAGCATTTT. Translation: CASSVGDIQPQHF.

The chain employs TRBV7-2 and TRBJ2-7; D might be TRBD2 (5 bases). Germline V gene lookup returns CDR1 SGHTA and CDR2 FQGNSA. V was trimmed by 5 bases and J by 3 bases, leaving 11 bases between them. This CDR3 has 13 amino acids. DNA of the CDR3: TGTGCCAGCAGCCCCAGACGGGACTACGAGCAGTACTTC. Residues: CASSPRRDYEQYF.

Many counts were recorded for this clonotype. The chain links TRBV29-1 to TRBJ2-7; weak D call: TRBD1 (6 bases). Germline V gene data show CDR1 as SQVTM and CDR2 as ANQGSEA. This CDR3 spans 13 amino acids. Trimming removed 7 bases at V and 4 bases at J, with 17 bases between. The DNA for the CDR3 is TGCAGCGCCTACGCTGCCAGGGGATACGAGCAGTACTTC. Amino acids: CSAYAARGYEQYF.

This clonotype was counted at least ten times. CDR3 region: CSARGRGEAFF. DNA for the CDR3: TGCAGTGCTAGGGGGAGGGGCGAGGCTTTCTTT. The chain joins TRBV20-1 to TRBJ1-1; D possibly corresponds to TRBD1 (5 bases). This CDR3 has 11 residues. The V end lost 3 bases, the J end lost 11 bases, and 13 bases lay between the germline ends. Germline assignment: CDR1 DFQATT and CDR2 SNEGSKA (reference sequence).

Ten or more counts support this clonotype. This chain uses TRBV2 with TRBJ1-5; D remains unclear. V gave up 6 bases and J gave up 3 bases, with 12 bases separating them. This CDR3 spans 14 amino acids. Germline CDR1 and CDR2: SNHLY and FYNNEI. CDR3 coding DNA: TGTGCCAGCAGGGAGCATCCCAACAATCAGCCCCAGCATTTT. Its protein product is CASREHPNNQPQHF.

CDR3 amino acids: CASSFGTVANTEAFF. The CDR3 nucleotides are TGTGCCAGCAGCTTTGGGACAGTGGCAAACACTGAAGCTTTCTTT. The V gene is TRBV7-9, the J gene TRBJ1-1; TRBD1 matches 7 bases. V lost 3 bases and J lost 2; bases outside the gene matches: 6. The CDR3 is made up of 15 amino acids. Germline values: CDR1 SEHNR, CDR2 FQNEAQ (reference sequence).

This clonotype was detected only a few times. The J gene is TRBJ2-1, the V gene TRBV11-2; D possibly corresponds to TRBD1 (6 bases). The CDR3 is 14 amino acids. The V gene lost 7 bases and the J gene lost 4 bases, with 14 bases spanning the gap. Germline CDR1 reads SGHAT; CDR2 reads FQNNGV. In DNA form, the CDR3 reads TGTGCCAGCAACGAAGGGACAAGGTACAATGAGCAGTTCTTC. Protein sequence: CASNEGTRYNEQFF.

This clonotype was detected ten times or more. V is TRBV2 and J is TRBJ1-5; D may be TRBD1 (6 bases). The CDR3 totals 15 residues. The germline gives CDR1 SNHLY, CDR2 FYNNEI. V dropped 5 bases and J dropped 1 base, with 12 bases sitting between them. CDR3 region: CASSYEGGSNQPQHF. DNA of the CDR3: TGTGCCAGCAGTTACGAGGGGGGAAGCAATCAGCCCCAGCATTTT.

This clonotype was seen a few times. The chain combines TRBV5-1 with TRBJ2-7; possibly TRBD2 for D (6 bases). This CDR3 has 14 residues. Germline V gene lookup returns CDR1 SGHRS and CDR2 YFSETQ. V lost 3 bases and J 3 bases, leaving 13 bases between the germline ends. This chain's CDR3 is CASSWGDFNYEQYF. Here the CDR3 DNA reads TGCGCCAGCAGCTGGGGGGACTTTAACTACGAGCAGTACTTC.

This clonotype came up many times. The chain is built from TRBV20-1 and TRBJ2-7; TRBD1 or TRBD2 may be the D gene (5 bases each). In germline, CDR1 is DFQATT, CDR2 SNEGSKA (reference sequence). CDR3 length equals 14 residues. V was pared by 4 bases and J by 5 bases, with 18 bases between. The DNA of the CDR3 is TGCAGTGCTACGGGGCACCTTAACGCCCACGAGCAGTACTTC. Protein sequence: CSATGHLNAHEQYF.

CDR3 amino acids: CASSLDGESTDTQYF. The CDR3 DNA sequence: TGTGCCAGCAGCCTCGACGGAGAAAGCACAGATACGCAGTATTTT. The chain recombines TRBV6-2 or TRBV6-3 with TRBJ2-3, with D unresolved. Germline CDR1 and CDR2: MNHEY and SVGEGT. V lost 6 bases and J lost 0, with 13 bases in between. CDR3 length: 15 amino acids.

The CDR3 is CSVGDRGRQYF. In DNA, the CDR3 is TGCAGCGTTGGGGACAGGGGTAGGCAGTACTTC. The rearrangement links TRBV29-1 to TRBJ2-7; 10 nucleotides align to TRBD1. The germline gives CDR1 SQVTM, CDR2 ANQGSEA. J gave up 9 bases and V 4 bases, and 3 bases lay outside the gene matches. This CDR3 is 11 amino acids long.

There are a few counts of this clonotype. The chain links TRBV7-9 to TRBJ2-2, with 12 bases identical to TRBD2. The ends lost 3 bases at V and 3 bases at J; junction bases unmatched: 8. The CDR3 has 18 residues. Germline CDR1 SEHNR, CDR2 FQNEAQ (reference sequence). The CDR3 region is CASSFKTSGRLHTGELFF. CDR3 nucleotide sequence: TGTGCCAGCAGCTTTAAGACTAGCGGGAGATTACACACCGGGGAGCTGTTTTTT.

The chain links TRBV18 to TRBJ2-7; D assignment may be TRBD1 or TRBD2 (5 bases each). Germline lookup yields CDR1 KGHSH and CDR2 LQKENI. V was shortened by 5 bases and J by 0 bases, with 11 bases between the two germline ends. This CDR3 has 14 residues. CDR3 sequence: CASSSGPSSYEQYF. CDR3 coding DNA: TGTGCCAGCTCATCGGGGCCTAGCTCCTACGAGCAGTACTTC.

V gene TRBV19 combines with J gene TRBJ2-1, with D tentatively TRBD1 (6 bases). The CDR3 runs to 21 residues. Germline-derived CDR1 and CDR2 are LNHDA and SQIVND (reference sequence). Between the trimmed V and J ends, which lost 7 bases and 4 bases, there was a span of 35 bases. In DNA, the CDR3 is TGTGCCAGTACCCACTTTCGGCAAAAGCGGCAGGGGAGATTAGATTACAATGAGCAGTTCTTC. Encoded protein: CASTHFRQKRQGRLDYNEQFF.

This clonotype was detected only a few times. In nucleotides, the CDR3 is TGTGCCAGCAGCATAACAGGGGTGGGTCAGCCCCAGCATTTT. Translation gives CASSITGVGQPQHF. The V gene is TRBV12-3 or TRBV12-4, the J gene TRBJ1-5; 7 bases align to TRBD1. This CDR3 is 14 amino acids long. V shed 6 bases, J shed 6 bases, and the junction held 8 bases outside the gene matches.

This clonotype was observed at least ten times. The rearrangement uses TRBV30 and TRBJ2-1; 8 nucleotides line up with TRBD2. The CDR3 spans 14 residues. V dropped 2 bases and J dropped 4; count of bases not matched to a gene: 4. From germline, CDR1 is GTSNPN and CDR2 SVGIG (reference sequence). DNA for the CDR3: TGTGCCTGGAGTACCAGCGGGAGTTACAATGAGCAGTTCTTC. The encoded protein is CAWSTSGSYNEQFF.